This entry lists 15 T cell receptor beta chains sequenced from one sample in a study of shared clonotypes between healthy human individuals. TCRdb keeps only in-frame clones here, not all; method: immunoSEQ multiplex PCR. Altogether more than 2 million clones are present, more than 90% being singletons, with the ten largest covering more than 0.1%. The specimen was naive CD4+ T cells sorted from blood. Subset specified: CD45RA+ positively selected. These receptors were obtained from a man aged 18-30 years in good health.

The chain has TRBV29-1 and TRBJ2-1, with TRBD2 matching over 7 bases. This CDR3 has 15 residues. The germline CDR1 and CDR2 sequences are SQVTM and ANQGSEA. Trimming removed 5 bases from V and 0 bases from J; junction bases left unmatched: 7. CDR3 protein: CSVRAGIYSYNEQFF. CDR3 nucleotides: TGCAGCGTTAGAGCGGGGATTTACTCCTACAATGAGCAGTTCTTC.

This chain connects TRBV29-1 to TRBJ2-7, with D unresolved. The CDR3 totals 14 residues. The V gene lost 3 bases and the J gene lost 2 bases, with 14 bases spanning the gap. Germline V lookup: CDR1 SQVTM, CDR2 ANQGSEA. The CDR3 region has the DNA TGCAGCGTTGACGACACAGTCCCTCCCTACGAGCAGTACTTC. Its protein product is CSVDDTVPPYEQYF.

This rearrangement joins TRBV18 to TRBJ2-2, with 8 bases identical to TRBD2. Germline values: CDR1 KGHSH, CDR2 LQKENI. J lost 4 bases, V lost 0 bases, and 7 bases had no gene match. The CDR3 runs 17 residues. The CDR3 nucleotides read TGTGCCAGCTCACCACCGAGCCTAGCGGGCGGCACCGGGGAGCTGTTTTTT. It codes for CASSPPSLAGGTGELFF.

V is TRBV18 and J is TRBJ2-5, with D perhaps TRBD2 (6 bases). The germline CDR1 and CDR2 sequences are KGHSH and LQKENI. Trimming removed 5 bases from V and 4 bases from J, with 11 bases in between. This CDR3 region has 13 residues. The CDR3 loop is CASSVGGVETQYF. For the CDR3, the DNA is TGTGCCAGCTCAGTCGGAGGGGTAGAGACCCAGTACTTC.

The gene calls are TRBV7-9 and TRBJ1-5; 7 nucleotides line up with TRBD1. The length of the CDR3 is 15 residues. Germline loops: CDR1 SEHNR, CDR2 FQNEAQ (reference sequence). With V trimmed by 5 bases and J by 8 bases, 12 bases remained unmatched. In nucleotides, the CDR3 is TGTGCCAGCAGCCAGTCGGGAGGGGGCGCCGAGCCCCAGCATTTT. Its translation: CASSQSGGGAEPQHF.

V is TRBV11-2 and J is TRBJ2-7; D is unclear. The CDR3 sequence is 17 residues long. V lost 1 base and J lost 0, with 16 bases in between. Germline CDR1 and CDR2: SGHAT and FQNNGV. The CDR3: CASSLALEAYSSYEQYF. The CDR3 bases are TGTGCCAGCAGCTTAGCCCTAGAGGCCTACAGCTCCTACGAGCAGTACTTC.

In the case of this clone: An end of the junction does not agree with germline; a read error may underlie this. The chain employs TRBV7-7 and TRBJ2-3; D gene ambiguous. The CDR3 covers 15 residues. From germline, CDR1 is SSHAT and CDR2 FNYEAQ (reference sequence). CDR3 in DNA: TGTGCTAGCAGCTTAGGGCAGCAAAGCACAGATACGCAGTATTTT. Its protein product is CASSLGQQSTDTQYF.

This rearrangement joins TRBV5-1 to TRBJ1-2; 7 nucleotides agree with TRBD1. Germline values: CDR1 SGHRS, CDR2 YFSETQ. The length of the CDR3 is 14 residues. Unmatched junction bases numbered 5, after V lost 0 bases and J lost 6 bases. The CDR3 nucleotides are TGCGCCAGCAGCTTGGACAGGGGAGAACATGGCTACACCTTC. Its translation: CASSLDRGEHGYTF.

The J gene is TRBJ2-6, the V gene TRBV4-3; D might be TRBD1 (5 bases). The CDR3 has 15 residues. V was clipped by 3 bases and J by 1 base, with 7 bases between them. CDR1 LGHNA and CDR2 YSLEER come from the germline V gene. Here the CDR3 reads CASSQSGSGANVLTF. CDR3 DNA: TGCGCCAGCAGCCAGTCAGGGTCTGGGGCCAACGTCCTGACTTTC.

The chain links TRBV5-1 to TRBJ2-7; a weak D match, TRBD2 (6 bases). The CDR3 extends over 14 amino acids. Trimming shortened V by 3 bases and J by 6 bases, and 16 bases separated the two germline ends. Germline values: CDR1 SGHRS, CDR2 YFSETQ. CDR3 DNA sequence: TGCGCCAGCAGCTCGGGACTGGACTTACGCGAGCAGTACTTC. Encoded protein: CASSSGLDLREQYF.

This chain links TRBV15 with TRBJ1-6; 10 positions agree with TRBD1. The V and J ends lost 2 bases and 7 bases, in that order; junction bases with no gene match: 11. CDR1 LNHNV and CDR2 YYDKDF come from the germline V gene (reference sequence). This CDR3 is 18 amino acids long. The CDR3 nucleotides are TGTGCCACCAGCAGATCCCCCCTCCGACAGGGGGCCAATTCACCCCTCCACTTT. Protein sequence: CATSRSPLRQGANSPLHF. Based on the CDR3 plus reference TRBV15 and TRBJ1-6, the full variable domain is DAMVIQNPRYQVTQFGKPVTLSCSQTLNHNVMYWYQQKSSQAPKLLFHYYDKDFNNEADTPDNFQSRRPNTSFCFLDIRSPGLGDTAMYLCATSRSPLRQGANSPLHFGNGTRLTVT.

The V gene is TRBV25-1, the J gene TRBJ2-7; 8 bases are shared with TRBD1. Germline loops: CDR1 MGHDK, CDR2 SYGVNS. V gave up 3 bases and J gave up 6 bases; unmatched junction bases: 10. The CDR3 is 15 residues long. In DNA form, the CDR3 reads TGTGCCAGCAGTGAGTTGGGACAGGAAAGAGGCGAGCAGTACTTC. Amino acid sequence: CASSELGQERGEQYF.

The chain joins TRBV29-1 to TRBJ1-1; D remains unclear. Between the trimmed V and J ends, which lost 5 bases and 0 bases, there was a span of 13 bases. CDR1 and CDR2 (germline): SQVTM, ANQGSEA. The CDR3 runs 14 residues. CDR3 sequence: CSVLAEPMNTEAFF. In DNA form, the CDR3 reads TGCAGCGTTTTAGCTGAACCCATGAACACTGAAGCTTTCTTT.

V usage is TRBV7-6 and J usage is TRBJ2-5, with TRBD1 matching 7 bases. The V gene's germline CDR1 is SGHVS and CDR2 FNYEAQ. V was clipped by 0 bases and J by 5 bases; unmatched bases: 6. The CDR3 is made up of 15 amino acids. CDR3 in DNA: TGTGCCAGCAGCTTAGCGCTGGGCAGGGGGGAGACCCAGTACTTC. Amino acid sequence: CASSLALGRGETQYF.

For the CDR3, the DNA is TGTGCCAGCAGCTTGTCGGGCAGGGGGGCTGATGGCTACACCTTC. Its protein is CASSLSGRGADGYTF. The gene calls are TRBV5-8 and TRBJ1-2, with 7 nucleotides matching TRBD1. Trimming removed 1 base from V and 6 bases from J; junction bases left unmatched: 9. Looked up from germline, CDR1 is SGHTS and CDR2 is YDEGEE. The CDR3 consists of 15 residues. Full variable domain (missing parts from reference TRBV5-8 and TRBJ1-2): EAGVTQSPTHLIKTRGQQATLRCSPISGHTSVYWYQQALGLGLQFLLWYDEGEERNRGNFPPRFSGRQFPNYSSELNVNALELEDSALYLCASSLSGRGADGYTFGSGTRLTVV.